The rows below give T cell receptor beta chains drawn from one sample of a study of T cells in Graves' hyperthyroidism and ophthalmopathy. One entry per CDR3 protein results from TCRdb running MiXCR on the multiplex PCR reads. Among a few hundred thousand distinct CDR3 sequences listed, 18% were seen once. Sequencing input: blood. These receptor sequences come from a man aged 18 to 30 with Graves' ophthalmopathy. Both conserved end residues are part of each CDR3. D genes are given only for firm matches. Clone size is shown for a subset of rows, as once, few, many or a class of expanded clone.

D gene: .; V gene: TRBV27; J gene: TRBJ1-1; clone size: .; CDR3 protein: CASSSNPTGGAFF; CDR3 DNA: TGTGCCAGCAGTTCCAACCCGACGGGGGGAGCTTTCTTT
D gene: .; V gene: TRBV28; J gene: TRBJ1-5; clone size: few; CDR3 protein: CASKGPPRMPQHF; CDR3 DNA: TGTGCCAGCAAAGGGCCGCCAAGGATGCCCCAGCATTTT
D gene: .; V gene: TRBV6-1; J gene: TRBJ1-1; clone size: few; CDR3 protein: CASSPYGVPEAFF; CDR3 DNA: TGTGCCAGCAGCCCGTATGGGGTCCCTGAAGCTTTCTTT
D gene: .; V gene: TRBV28; J gene: TRBJ1-6; clone size: .; CDR3 protein: CASSFAGLALHF; CDR3 DNA: TGTGCCAGCAGTTTCGCCGGGTTGGCCCTCCACTTT
D gene: .; V gene: TRBV6-2/TRBV6-3; J gene: TRBJ2-4; clone size: few; CDR3 protein: CASSYRQGFAENIQYF; CDR3 DNA: TGTGCCAGCAGTTACCGTCAGGGCTTTGCCGAAAACATTCAGTACTTC
D gene: .; V gene: TRBV7-2; J gene: TRBJ2-5; clone size: many; CDR3 protein: CASSLGASYQETQYF; CDR3 DNA: TGTGCCAGCAGCTTAGGGGCTTCGTACCAAGAGACCCAGTACTTC
D gene: TRBD1; V gene: TRBV12-3/TRBV12-4; J gene: TRBJ1-6; clone size: many; CDR3 protein: CASSFRQGGDSPLHF; CDR3 DNA: TGTGCCAGCAGTTTCAGACAGGGTGGGGATTCACCCCTCCACTTT
D gene: .; V gene: TRBV6-1; J gene: TRBJ2-1; clone size: few; CDR3 protein: CASSYGPGSSYNEQFF; CDR3 DNA: TGTGCCAGCAGTTACGGTCCGGGCAGCTCCTACAATGAGCAGTTCTTC
D gene: .; V gene: TRBV7-8; J gene: TRBJ1-3; clone size: few; CDR3 protein: CASSFGPGQGGLAAGNTIYF; CDR3 DNA: .
D gene: TRBD1; V gene: TRBV24-1; J gene: TRBJ2-7; clone size: few; CDR3 protein: CATSARGQGESEQYF; CDR3 DNA: TGTGCCACCAGTGCCCGCGGACAGGGGGAATCCGAGCAGTACTTC
D gene: .; V gene: TRBV6-1; J gene: TRBJ1-5; clone size: few; CDR3 protein: CASNNPGGRDQHF; CDR3 DNA: TGTGCCAGCAACAACCCGGGGGGTCGGGACCAGCATTTT
D gene: TRBD1; V gene: TRBV6-1; J gene: TRBJ1-1; clone size: many; CDR3 protein: CASSEWGQGAVEAFF; CDR3 DNA: TGTGCCAGCAGTGAATGGGGACAGGGGGCGGTTGAAGCTTTCTTT
D gene: .; V gene: TRBV9; J gene: TRBJ2-7; clone size: few; CDR3 protein: CASSVEGDTHYEQYF; CDR3 DNA: TGTGCCAGCAGCGTAGAGGGGGATACTCATTACGAGCAGTACTTC
D gene: .; V gene: TRBV24-1; J gene: TRBJ1-3; clone size: few; CDR3 protein: CATSDSSSGNTIYF; CDR3 DNA: TGTGCCACCTCGGACAGTAGCTCTGGAAACACCATATATTTT